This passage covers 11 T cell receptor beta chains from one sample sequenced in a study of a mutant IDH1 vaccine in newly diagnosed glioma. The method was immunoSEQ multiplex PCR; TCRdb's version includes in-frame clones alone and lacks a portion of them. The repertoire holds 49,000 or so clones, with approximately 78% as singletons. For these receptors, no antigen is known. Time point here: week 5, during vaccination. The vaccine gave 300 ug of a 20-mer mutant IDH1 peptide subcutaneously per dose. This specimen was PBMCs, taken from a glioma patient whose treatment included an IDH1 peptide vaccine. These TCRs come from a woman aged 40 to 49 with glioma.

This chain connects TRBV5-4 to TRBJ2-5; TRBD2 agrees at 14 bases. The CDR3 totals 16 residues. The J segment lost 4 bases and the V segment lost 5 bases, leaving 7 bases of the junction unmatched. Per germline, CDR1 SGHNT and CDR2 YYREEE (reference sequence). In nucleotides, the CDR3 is TGTGCCAGCAGGACCGGGACTAGCGGGGGCGGAGAGACCCAGTACTTC. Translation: CASRTGTSGGGETQYF.

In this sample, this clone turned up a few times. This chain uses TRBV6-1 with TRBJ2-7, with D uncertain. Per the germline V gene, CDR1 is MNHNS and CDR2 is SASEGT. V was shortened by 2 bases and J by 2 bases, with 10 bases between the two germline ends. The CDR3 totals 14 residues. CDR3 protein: CASSEYPDTYEQYF. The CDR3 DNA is TGTGCCAGCAGTGAATACCCCGATACCTACGAGCAGTACTTC.

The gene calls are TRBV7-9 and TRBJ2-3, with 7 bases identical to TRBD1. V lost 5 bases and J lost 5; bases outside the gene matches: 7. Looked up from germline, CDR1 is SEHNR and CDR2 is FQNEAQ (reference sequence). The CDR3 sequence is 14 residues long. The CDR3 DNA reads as TGTGCCAGCAGCCAGGGGGTACGGGGAGATACGCAGTATTTT. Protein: CASSQGVRGDTQYF. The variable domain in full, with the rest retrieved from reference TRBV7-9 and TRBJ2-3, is DTGVSQNPRHKITKRGQNVTFRCDPISEHNRLYWYRQTLGQGPEFLTYFQNEAQLEKSRLLSDRFSAERPKGSFSTLEIQRTEQGDSAMYLCASSQGVRGDTQYFGPGTRLTVL.

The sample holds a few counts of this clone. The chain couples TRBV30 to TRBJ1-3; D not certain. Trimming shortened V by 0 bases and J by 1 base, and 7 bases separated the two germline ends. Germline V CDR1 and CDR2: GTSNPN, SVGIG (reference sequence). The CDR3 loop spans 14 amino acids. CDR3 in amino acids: CAWSVWDSGNTIYF. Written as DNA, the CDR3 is TGTGCCTGGAGTGTCTGGGATTCTGGAAACACCATATATTTT.

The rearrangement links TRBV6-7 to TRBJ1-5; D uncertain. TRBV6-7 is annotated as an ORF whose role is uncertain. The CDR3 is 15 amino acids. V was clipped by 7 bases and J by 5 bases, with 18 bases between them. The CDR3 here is CASTITSRRDQPQHF. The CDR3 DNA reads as TGTGCCAGCACCATTACCTCTCGGAGGGATCAGCCCCAGCATTTT.

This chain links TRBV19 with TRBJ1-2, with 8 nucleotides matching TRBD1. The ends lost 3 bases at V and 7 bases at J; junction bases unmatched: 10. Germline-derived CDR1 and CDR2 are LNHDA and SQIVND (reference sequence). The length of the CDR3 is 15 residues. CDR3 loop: CASSMSTGGSFGYTF. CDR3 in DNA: TGTGCCAGTAGTATGTCCACAGGGGGATCCTTTGGCTACACCTTC.

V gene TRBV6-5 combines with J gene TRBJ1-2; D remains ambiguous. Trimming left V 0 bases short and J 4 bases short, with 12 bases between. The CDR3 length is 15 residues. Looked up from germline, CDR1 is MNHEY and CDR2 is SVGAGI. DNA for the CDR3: TGTGCCAGCAGTTACTCGCCCCCAAGCCCCTATGGCTACACCTTC. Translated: CASSYSPPSPYGYTF.

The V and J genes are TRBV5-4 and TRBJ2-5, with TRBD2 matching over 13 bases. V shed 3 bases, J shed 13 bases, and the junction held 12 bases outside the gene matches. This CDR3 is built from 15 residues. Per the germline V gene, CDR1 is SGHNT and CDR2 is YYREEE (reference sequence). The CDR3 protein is CASSSQGTSGANSYF. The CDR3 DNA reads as TGTGCCAGCAGCTCGCAGGGGACTAGCGGGGCCAACTCGTACTTC.

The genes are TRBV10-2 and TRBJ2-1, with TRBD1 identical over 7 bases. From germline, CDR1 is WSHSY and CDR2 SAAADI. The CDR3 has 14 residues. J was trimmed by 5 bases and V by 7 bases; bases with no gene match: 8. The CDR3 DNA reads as TGCGCCAGCAAAGCCAGGGGGAGTAACAATGAGCAGTTCTTC. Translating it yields CASKARGSNNEQFF.

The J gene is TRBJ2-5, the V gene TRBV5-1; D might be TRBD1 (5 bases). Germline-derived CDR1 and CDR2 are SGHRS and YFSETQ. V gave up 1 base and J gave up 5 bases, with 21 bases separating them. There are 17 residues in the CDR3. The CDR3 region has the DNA TGCGCCAGCAGCTTGACCTTTACAACCAGGGTTCAGGAGACCCAGTACTTC. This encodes CASSLTFTTRVQETQYF.

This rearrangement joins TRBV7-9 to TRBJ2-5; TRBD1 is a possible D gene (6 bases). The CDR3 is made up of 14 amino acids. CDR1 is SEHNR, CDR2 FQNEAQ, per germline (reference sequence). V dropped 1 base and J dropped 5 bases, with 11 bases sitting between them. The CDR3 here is CASSLGGRGETQYF. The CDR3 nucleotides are TGTGCCAGCAGCTTAGGGGGGCGAGGGGAGACCCAGTACTTC. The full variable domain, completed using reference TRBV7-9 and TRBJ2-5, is DTGVSQNPRHKITKRGQNVTFRCDPISEHNRLYWYRQTLGQGPEFLTYFQNEAQLEKSRLLSDRFSAERPKGSFSTLEIQRTEQGDSAMYLCASSLGGRGETQYFGPGTRLLVL.